Shown below are 31 T cell receptor beta chains from a single sample sequenced in a study of PD-1 blockade in mismatch repair-deficient tumors (TCRdb year 2017). The library came from the immunoSEQ multiplex PCR assay. This immuneACCESS table, as held by TCRdb, lists in-frame sequences with V and J called but not all clones. Of the missing ones, under half trace to an unresolved V gene in checked studies; the others have no known cause. The sample records 56,000 or so clones, 78% of which are singletons. Clones ranked in the top ten supply 3.3% of the sample. The sample consisted of peripheral blood, taken 4 weeks after starting pembrolizumab. Source of these receptors: an adult with mismatch repair-deficient cancer.

The chain has TRBV5-4 and TRBJ1-1; possible D gene TRBD1, 5 bases. Germline CDR1 reads SGHNT; CDR2 reads YYREEE (reference sequence). V lost 0 bases, J lost 4 bases, and 16 bases lay in between. The CDR3 runs to 16 residues. The DNA for the CDR3 is TGTGCCAGCAGCTTGGGCGGCACCGGGGGTGGCACTGAAGCTTTCTTT. This encodes CASSLGGTGGGTEAFF.

This chain connects TRBV5-8 to TRBJ1-4; TRBD1 might be the D (5 bases). Germline V gene lookup returns CDR1 SGHTS and CDR2 YDEGEE. This CDR3 has 15 residues. The V gene lost 0 bases and the J gene lost 4 bases, with 10 bases spanning the gap. CDR3 sequence: CASSLAGAYNEKLFF. The CDR3, as DNA: TGTGCCAGCAGCTTGGCTGGGGCTTATAATGAAAAACTGTTTTTT. Combining the CDR3 with reference TRBV5-8 and TRBJ1-4 gives the whole variable domain EAGVTQSPTHLIKTRGQQATLRCSPISGHTSVYWYQQALGLGLQFLLWYDEGEERNRGNFPPRFSGRQFPNYSSELNVNALELEDSALYLCASSLAGAYNEKLFFGSGTQLSVL.

The chain has TRBV7-3 and TRBJ2-7; 8 positions match TRBD2. The CDR3 consists of 16 residues. The ends lost 2 bases at V and 2 bases at J; junction bases unmatched: 8. CDR1 and CDR2 (germline): SGHTA, FQGTGA. Written as DNA, the CDR3 is TGTGCCAGCAGCTTATTCGGGGGGGCGGATACCTACGAGCAGTACTTC. Translated, it gives CASSLFGGADTYEQYF.

The rearrangement links TRBV11-3 to TRBJ1-4; D might be TRBD1 (5 bases). The CDR3 spans 15 residues. The ends were cut back, 5 bases at V and 8 bases at J, with 18 bases in the middle. CDR1 is SGHNT, CDR2 YENEEA, per germline. CDR3 region: CASSAAIRGSEKLFF. Here the CDR3 DNA reads TGTGCCAGCAGCGCAGCTATTAGGGGTTCCGAAAAACTGTTTTTT.

This chain uses TRBV9 with TRBJ1-1; D unresolved. With 4 bases removed from V and 4 bases from J, the gap between germline ends came to 17 bases. Germline values: CDR1 SGDLS, CDR2 YYNGEE. The CDR3 length is 15 residues. This CDR3 reads CASSPLGERITEAFF. CDR3 nucleotides: TGTGCCAGCAGCCCCCTTGGGGAAAGGATCACTGAAGCTTTCTTT.

The rearrangement uses TRBV5-4 and TRBJ2-7, with D perhaps matching TRBD2 (6 bases). The CDR3 has 14 amino acids. Germline V gives CDR1 SGHNT, CDR2 YYREEE (reference sequence). V gave up 4 bases and J gave up 2 bases, with 13 bases separating them. CDR3: CASSPGLQTYEQYF. CDR3 nucleotide sequence: TGTGCCAGCAGCCCGGGACTGCAAACCTACGAGCAGTACTTC.

Notes on this clone: The junction does not match germline at one end; this may be a read error. The same CDR3 can be traced to other DNA sequences in this sample. The V call is TRBV5-1, the J call TRBJ2-1; 7 nucleotides agree with TRBD2. The CDR3 has 14 residues. CDR1 is SGHRS, CDR2 YFSETQ, per germline. As DNA, the CDR3 is TGCGCCAGCAGTTGGACTAGAGATAACAACGAGCAGTTCTTC. This gives the protein CASSWTRDNNEQFF.

This clone was detected only once. This chain uses TRBV25-1 with TRBJ2-4; D may be TRBD2 (7 bases). Trimming took off 9 bases at V and 1 base at J, with 22 bases between the two ends. The germline CDR1 and CDR2 sequences are MGHDK and SYGVNS. The CDR3 has 17 residues. CDR3 sequence reads: CARGASGSSGAKNIQYF. The CDR3 DNA sequence: TGTGCCAGGGGGGCTAGCGGATCTTCGGGGGCCAAAAACATTCAGTACTTC.

This clone was found a few times. The chain carries TRBV15 and TRBJ1-1; TRBD1 matches at 7 bases. The CDR3 runs 12 residues. J was trimmed by 14 bases and V by 3 bases; bases with no gene match: 9. Germline V gives CDR1 LNHNV, CDR2 YYDKDF (reference sequence). CDR3 in amino acids: CATSSGGGQPFF. CDR3 coding DNA: TGTGCCACCAGCAGTGGGGGGGGACAGCCGTTCTTT.

The J gene is TRBJ1-5, the V gene TRBV6-5; D is ambiguous. Germline loops: CDR1 MNHEY, CDR2 SVGAGI. Trimming took 7 bases from V and 7 from J, leaving 14 bases between them. The CDR3 has 13 amino acids. CDR3 sequence: CASTPGAGQPQHF. CDR3 sequence (DNA): TGTGCCAGCACTCCAGGCGCAGGACAGCCCCAGCATTTT.

CDR3 sequence reads: CASSFIGGRRPVGEQFF. CDR3 sequence (DNA): TGTGCCAGCAGTTTTATAGGGGGCAGGCGGCCAGTGGGTGAGCAGTTCTTC. This chain uses TRBV11-3 with TRBJ2-1; the match to TRBD1 covers 7 bases. Germline values: CDR1 SGHNT, CDR2 YENEEA. Losses at the gene ends were 6 bases for V and 9 bases for J; bases not matched to a gene: 20. This CDR3 region has 17 residues.

This rearrangement joins TRBV6-1 to TRBJ1-3, with D unresolved. V dropped 8 bases and J dropped 3 bases, with 14 bases sitting between them. The CDR3 consists of 14 residues. Germline assignment: CDR1 MNHNS and CDR2 SASEGT. The CDR3 region has the DNA TGTGCCAGCGACTTTCAAGGATTTGGAAACACCATATATTTT. The encoded protein is CASDFQGFGNTIYF.

V usage is TRBV2 and J usage is TRBJ1-1, with 8 bases aligning to TRBD1. V was clipped by 5 bases and J by 1 base; unmatched bases: 3. In germline, CDR1 is SNHLY, CDR2 FYNNEI. The CDR3 is made up of 14 amino acids. The CDR3 protein is CASSPDRGNTEAFF. CDR3 nucleotide sequence: TGTGCCAGCAGTCCTGACAGGGGGAACACTGAAGCTTTCTTT.

The chain uses TRBV7-9 and TRBJ2-3; no clear D gene. The CDR3 sequence is 14 residues long. Germline lookup yields CDR1 SEHNR and CDR2 FQNEAQ (reference sequence). The V end was cut by 6 bases, the J end by 6 bases, with 16 bases between. The CDR3 sequence is CASSLTELRDTQYF. CDR3 nucleotides: TGTGCCAGCAGTCTGACGGAGCTCCGCGATACGCAGTATTTT.

V gene TRBV6-6 combines with J gene TRBJ2-7, with TRBD1 identical over 8 bases. J gave up 7 bases and V 4 bases, and 6 bases lay outside the gene matches. The CDR3 is made up of 13 amino acids. Germline loops: CDR1 MNHNY, CDR2 SVGAGI (reference sequence). The CDR3 DNA reads TGTGCCAGCAGTTGGGGACAGGCGGGAGAGCAGTACTTC. It specifies CASSWGQAGEQYF.

In DNA form, the CDR3 reads TGTGCCAGCAGCTTAAACGACAGGGATGGGGCCCGACCCCAGCATTTT. Its protein product is CASSLNDRDGARPQHF. The rearrangement links TRBV5-5 to TRBJ1-5, with 7 nucleotides matching TRBD1. J gave up 10 bases and V 2 bases, and 15 bases lay outside the gene matches. This CDR3 has 16 residues. Germline lookup yields CDR1 SGHKS and CDR2 YYEKEE (reference sequence).

In its sample, this clone was seen a few times. The chain joins TRBV15 to TRBJ1-4, with D possibly being TRBD1 (5 bases). CDR1 is LNHNV and CDR2 is YYDKDF in the germline V gene (reference sequence). The CDR3 runs 15 residues. Trimming left V 2 bases short and J 4 bases short, with 11 bases between. The CDR3 nucleotides read TGTGCCACCAGCAGATTAGGGACCGGTAATGAAAAACTGTTTTTT. Protein: CATSRLGTGNEKLFF.

This clone was seen just once. The V and J genes are TRBV6-5 and TRBJ1-2; possible D gene TRBD1, 6 bases. CDR1 MNHEY and CDR2 SVGAGI come from the germline V gene. Trimming shortened V by 4 bases and J by 5 bases, and 20 bases separated the two germline ends. This CDR3 comprises 16 residues. CDR3 sequence (DNA): TGTGCCAGCAGTTCCCCATCCGGACAGAGCTTGTATGGCTACACCTTC. It is translated as CASSSPSGQSLYGYTF.

Regarding this clone: At the DNA level, this CDR3 is encoded by other sequences in the same sample as well. V usage is TRBV5-1 and J usage is TRBJ2-1; the D is unclear. The germline CDR1 and CDR2 sequences are SGHRS and YFSETQ. The CDR3 is 14 residues long. V was shortened by 0 bases and J by 7 bases, with 11 bases between the two germline ends. The DNA of the CDR3 is TGCGCCAGCAGCTTGGGGGCCGGTGCTAATGAGCAGTTCTTC. Protein product: CASSLGAGANEQFF.

The chain combines TRBV20-1 with TRBJ2-5; D might be TRBD1 (6 bases). This CDR3 region has 11 residues. V gave up 8 bases and J gave up 4 bases, with 11 bases separating them. Germline V gene sequence: CDR1 DFQATT, CDR2 SNEGSKA (reference sequence). The CDR3 sequence: CSTSTGETQYF. Written as DNA, the CDR3 is TGCAGTACTTCGACAGGAGAGACCCAGTACTTC.

The chain links TRBV7-6 to TRBJ1-1; D is perhaps TRBD1 (5 bases). The CDR3 contains 14 residues. Trimming removed 1 base from V and 5 bases from J, with 11 bases in between. Germline CDR1 is SGHVS and CDR2 is FNYEAQ. CDR3 DNA: TGTGCCAGCAGCTTAGGCGGGGCGCAAACTGAAGCTTTCTTT. Translated: CASSLGGAQTEAFF. The full variable domain, completed using reference TRBV7-6 and TRBJ1-1, is GAGVSQSPRYKVTKRGQDVALRCDPISGHVSLYWYRQALGQGPEFLTYFNYEAQQDKSGLPNDRFSAERPEGSISTLTIQRTEQRDSAMYRCASSLGGAQTEAFFGQGTRLTVV.

The chain combines TRBV6-5 with TRBJ1-5; 7 bases agree with TRBD1. The CDR3 runs 14 residues. J lost 5 bases, V lost 3 bases, and 4 bases had no gene match. The germline V gene has CDR1 MNHEY and CDR2 SVGAGI. The CDR3 nucleotides are TGTGCCAGCAGTTATGGACAGGCGTATCAGCCCCAGCATTTT. It is translated as CASSYGQAYQPQHF.

The V call is TRBV5-1, the J call TRBJ1-3; 7 nucleotides align to TRBD1. The germline gives CDR1 SGHRS, CDR2 YFSETQ. V lost 3 bases, J lost 0 bases, and 9 bases stayed unmatched. CDR3 length: 17 residues. Here the CDR3 DNA reads TGCGCCAGCAGCTGGACCGGGACAGCACTCTCTGGAAACACCATATATTTT. It is translated as CASSWTGTALSGNTIYF.

This clone was recorded once. The rearrangement links TRBV4-2 to TRBJ2-3; 9 bases line up with TRBD2. The CDR3 extends over 16 amino acids. Germline lookup yields CDR1 LGHNA and CDR2 YNFKEQ. Trimming at V came to 6 bases and at J to 6 bases, leaving 13 bases not matched to a gene. The CDR3 nucleotides read TGTGCCAGCAGGGACAGACTAGCGGCCAGGGAGGATACGCAGTATTTT. This gives the protein CASRDRLAAREDTQYF.

The chain employs TRBV10-2 and TRBJ1-2, with D hard to call. Germline lookup yields CDR1 WSHSY and CDR2 SAAADI. The CDR3 is made up of 16 amino acids. Trimming shortened V by 7 bases and J by 1 base, and 19 bases separated the two germline ends. CDR3 bases: TGCGCCAGCATGAAGGGATCGTTGGACTATAACTATGGCTACACCTTC. It specifies CASMKGSLDYNYGYTF.

The genes are TRBV18 and TRBJ2-2, with 13 positions matching TRBD2. CDR1 and CDR2 from the germline V gene are KGHSH and LQKENI. The CDR3 runs 17 residues. The trim removed 0 bases at V and 5 bases at J, leaving 3 bases unmatched. CDR3 protein: CASSPPGLAGRTGELFF. Written as DNA, the CDR3 is TGTGCCAGCTCACCACCGGGACTAGCGGGACGTACCGGGGAGCTGTTTTTT.

V is TRBV19 and J is TRBJ1-1; D is perhaps TRBD1 (6 bases). The germline V gene has CDR1 LNHDA and CDR2 SQIVND (reference sequence). This CDR3 region has 16 residues. V lost 1 base and J 8 bases, leaving 20 bases between the germline ends. The CDR3 sequence: CASSIVRGGGLSEAFF. The CDR3 bases are TGTGCCAGTAGTATAGTACGGGGGGGCGGGTTATCCGAAGCTTTCTTT.

This chain's CDR3 is CASSHSGTYNEQFF. CDR3 in DNA: TGCGCCAGCAGCCACAGCGGGACCTACAATGAGCAGTTCTTC. The V gene is TRBV4-3, the J gene TRBJ2-1, with 7 nucleotides matching TRBD2. The CDR3 sequence is 14 residues long. J was trimmed by 2 bases and V by 3 bases; bases with no gene match: 1. Per germline, CDR1 LGHNA and CDR2 YSLEER.

The J gene is TRBJ2-7, the V gene TRBV7-6; 7 bases align to TRBD1. The CDR3 runs to 15 residues. V was pared by 2 bases and J by 2 bases, with 6 bases of the junction left unmatched. CDR1 SGHVS and CDR2 FNYEAQ come from the germline V gene. CDR3 protein: CASSLIPGQTYEQYF. The CDR3 DNA follows: TGTGCCAGCAGCTTAATTCCGGGACAGACCTACGAGCAGTACTTC.

The CDR3 spells CALLTYPYEKLFF. The CDR3 DNA follows: TGTGCCTTGCTGACATACCCTTATGAAAAACTGTTTTTT. The rearrangement joins TRBV30 to TRBJ1-4, with D unclear. This CDR3 region has 13 residues. The V end was cut by 7 bases, the J end by 6 bases, with 15 bases between. The V gene's germline CDR1 is GTSNPN and CDR2 SVGIG (reference sequence).

This sequence joins TRBV10-3 and TRBJ1-4, with D perhaps matching TRBD1 (6 bases). The CDR3 is made up of 15 amino acids. The V end lost 6 bases, the J end lost 4 bases, and 15 bases lay between the germline ends. CDR1 and CDR2 (germline): ENHRY, SYGVKD. CDR3 sequence (DNA): TGTGCCATCAGCCCCGGAGGGGGAGGTAATGAAAAACTGTTTTTT. This translates into CAISPGGGGNEKLFF.